The 3 T cell receptor beta chains below come from one sample, sequenced in a study of blood T cell repertoires in COVID-19. Some clones are missing from TCRdb's copy, which holds only in-frame ones; the method was immunoSEQ multiplex PCR. This table has around 140,000 clones, around 72% appearing once. Sequenced material: peripheral blood. These receptors all stem from a woman aged 60-75 years with acute or convalescent COVID-19.

The rearrangement links TRBV5-4 to TRBJ2-3; 8 bases agree with TRBD1. The CDR3 has 14 residues. J was trimmed by 4 bases and V by 3 bases; bases with no gene match: 4. Per the germline V gene, CDR1 is SGHNT and CDR2 is YYREEE (reference sequence). CDR3 sequence reads: CASSSETGADTQYF. CDR3 sequence (DNA): TGTGCCAGCAGCTCTGAGACAGGGGCAGATACGCAGTATTTT. Full variable domain (rest looked up from reference TRBV5-4 and TRBJ2-3): ETGVTQSPTHLIKTRGQQVTLRCSSQSGHNTVSWYQQALGQGPQFIFQYYREEENGRGNFPPRFSGLQFPNYSSELNVNALELDDSALYLCASSSETGADTQYFGPGTRLTVL.

This clone was recorded only once. This rearrangement joins TRBV5-1 to TRBJ1-6, with TRBD1 as a possible D gene (6 bases). This CDR3 has 14 residues. CDR1 is SGHRS, CDR2 YFSETQ, per germline. Trimming shortened V by 0 bases and J by 11 bases, and 12 bases separated the two germline ends. The CDR3 loop reads CASSLEDSRTPLHF. In DNA form, the CDR3 reads TGCGCCAGCAGCTTGGAGGACAGCCGCACACCCCTCCACTTT.

V usage is TRBV27 and J usage is TRBJ2-1, with 8 bases lining up with TRBD1. CDR1 MNHEY and CDR2 SMNVEV come from the germline V gene (reference sequence). The length of the CDR3 is 14 residues. With V trimmed by 5 bases and J by 7 bases, 7 bases remained unmatched. The CDR3 DNA sequence: TGTGCCAGCAGTCATAGGACAGGGAAGAATGAGCAGTTCTTC. It is translated as CASSHRTGKNEQFF.